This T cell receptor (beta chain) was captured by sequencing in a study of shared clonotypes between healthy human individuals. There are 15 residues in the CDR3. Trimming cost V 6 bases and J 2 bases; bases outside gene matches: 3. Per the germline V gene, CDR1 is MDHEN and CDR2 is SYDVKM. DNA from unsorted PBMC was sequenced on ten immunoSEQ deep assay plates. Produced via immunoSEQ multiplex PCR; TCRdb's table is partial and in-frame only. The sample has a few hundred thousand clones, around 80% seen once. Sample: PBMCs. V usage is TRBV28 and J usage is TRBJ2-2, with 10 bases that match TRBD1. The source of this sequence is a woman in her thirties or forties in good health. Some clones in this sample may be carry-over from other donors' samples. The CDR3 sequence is CASRDRGSNTGELFF. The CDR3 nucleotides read TGTGCCAGCAGGGACAGGGGGAGCAACACCGGGGAGCTGTTTTTT. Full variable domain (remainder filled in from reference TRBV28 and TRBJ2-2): DVKVTQSSRYLVKRTGEKVFLECVQDMDHENMFWYRQDPGLGLRLIYFSYDVKMKEKGDIPEGYSVSREKKERFSLILESASTNQTSMYLCASRDRGSNTGELFFGEGSRLTVL.